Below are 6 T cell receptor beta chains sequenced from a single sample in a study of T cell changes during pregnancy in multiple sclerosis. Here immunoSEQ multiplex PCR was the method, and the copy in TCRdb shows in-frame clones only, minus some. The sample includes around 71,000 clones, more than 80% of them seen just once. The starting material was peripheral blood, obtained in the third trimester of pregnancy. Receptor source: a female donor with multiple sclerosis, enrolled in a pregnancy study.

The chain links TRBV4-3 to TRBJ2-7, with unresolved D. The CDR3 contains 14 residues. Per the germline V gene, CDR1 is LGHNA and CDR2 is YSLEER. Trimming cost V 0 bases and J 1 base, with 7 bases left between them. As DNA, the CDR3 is TGCGCCAGCAGCCAAGAGGCGGAATCCTACGAGCAGTACTTC. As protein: CASSQEAESYEQYF.

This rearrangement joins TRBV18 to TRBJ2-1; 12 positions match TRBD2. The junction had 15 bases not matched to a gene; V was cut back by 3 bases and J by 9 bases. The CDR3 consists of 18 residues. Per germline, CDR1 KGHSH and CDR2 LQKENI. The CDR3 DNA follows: TGTGCCAGCTCACCGAGGACTAGCGGGAAGGGCGGGGATGTTGAGCAGTTCTTC. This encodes CASSPRTSGKGGDVEQFF.

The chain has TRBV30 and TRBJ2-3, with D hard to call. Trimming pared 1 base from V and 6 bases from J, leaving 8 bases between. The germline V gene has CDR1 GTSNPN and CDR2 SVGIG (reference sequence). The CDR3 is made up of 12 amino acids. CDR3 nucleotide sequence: TGTGCCTGGAGTGCCTCAGCGGATACGCAGTATTTT. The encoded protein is CAWSASADTQYF.

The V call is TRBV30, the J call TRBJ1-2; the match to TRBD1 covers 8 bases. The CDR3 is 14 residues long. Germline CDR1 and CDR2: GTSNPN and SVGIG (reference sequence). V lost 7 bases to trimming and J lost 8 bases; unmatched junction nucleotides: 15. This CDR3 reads CAYRYGQGLGGYTF. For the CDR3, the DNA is TGTGCCTACCGCTATGGACAGGGACTGGGAGGCTACACCTTC.

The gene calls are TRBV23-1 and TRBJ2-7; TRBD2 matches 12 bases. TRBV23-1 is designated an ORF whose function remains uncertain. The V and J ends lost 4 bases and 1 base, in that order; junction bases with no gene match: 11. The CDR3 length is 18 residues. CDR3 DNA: TGCGCCAGCAGTCGCCCGCCACAGACTAGCGGGAGTTCCTACGAGCAGTACTTC. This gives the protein CASSRPPQTSGSSYEQYF.

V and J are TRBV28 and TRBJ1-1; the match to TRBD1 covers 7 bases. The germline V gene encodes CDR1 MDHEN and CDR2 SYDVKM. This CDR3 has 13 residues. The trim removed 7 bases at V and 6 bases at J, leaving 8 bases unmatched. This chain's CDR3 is CASNRDSDPEAFF. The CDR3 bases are TGTGCCAGCAACAGGGACAGTGACCCTGAAGCTTTCTTT.